The next 5 T cell receptor beta chains were all read from a single sample in a study of blood T cell repertoires in COVID-19 (dated by TCRdb to the early 2020s). Libraries were prepared through the immunoSEQ multiplex PCR assay. TCRdb stores this immuneACCESS table with in-frame sequences only. Part of the clones is absent; in the studies checked, under half of the shortfall reflects unresolved V genes, and no reason is known for the rest. In this sample the table shows 55,000 to 65,000 clones, 70% to 90% of which occur a single time. Of the sample, 8.3% is held by the ten largest clones. The sample comprised peripheral blood. The receptors were gathered from a human donor with active COVID-19. The donor label of this sample is uncertain.

The V gene is TRBV19, the J gene TRBJ1-3; the D is unclear. The CDR3 has 14 residues. Germline V gene lookup returns CDR1 LNHDA and CDR2 SQIVND (reference sequence). The ends were cut back, 2 bases at V and 0 bases at J, with 5 bases in the middle. The CDR3: CASSITSSGNTIYF. The DNA of the CDR3 is TGTGCCAGTAGTATAACCAGCTCTGGAAACACCATATATTTT.

On this clone itself: Other DNA sequences within the sample encode an identical CDR3. The chain joins TRBV5-1 to TRBJ2-3; D is unresolved. Per germline, CDR1 SGHRS and CDR2 YFSETQ. The CDR3 sequence is 14 residues long. Trimming took off 0 bases at V and 0 bases at J, with 5 bases between the two ends. CDR3 region: CASSLGSSTDTQYF. In DNA form, the CDR3 reads TGCGCCAGCAGCTTGGGTTCTAGCACAGATACGCAGTATTTT.

The table lists this clone with a few counts. This sequence joins TRBV9 and TRBJ1-5; D remains ambiguous. CDR1 and CDR2 (germline): SGDLS, YYNGEE. The V end was cut by 3 bases, the J end by 6 bases, with 13 bases between. The CDR3 contains 14 residues. The CDR3 coding sequence is TGTGCCAGCAGCGGGACTCCCGGAGGTCAGCCCCAGCATTTT. This translates into CASSGTPGGQPQHF.

Only one count was recorded for this clone. The genes are TRBV7-2 and TRBJ1-2, with 7 bases fitting TRBD1. V was pared by 3 bases and J by 4 bases, with 5 bases of the junction left unmatched. This CDR3 region has 14 residues. Looked up from germline, CDR1 is SGHTA and CDR2 is FQGNSA. This chain's CDR3 is CASSFDRVAYGYTF. The CDR3 region has the DNA TGTGCCAGCAGCTTTGACAGGGTAGCCTATGGCTACACCTTC.

This sequence joins TRBV4-2 and TRBJ2-7; 15 bases map to TRBD2. Losses at the gene ends were 0 bases for V and 3 bases for J; bases not matched to a gene: 9. The length of the CDR3 is 19 residues. Germline CDR1 is LGHNA and CDR2 is YNFKEQ. The CDR3 sequence: CASSQDNSGLAGGVYEQYF. Written as DNA, the CDR3 is TGTGCCAGCAGCCAAGATAATTCGGGACTAGCGGGAGGTGTCTACGAGCAGTACTTC.